This is a list of T cell receptor beta chains from one sample in a study of blood T cell repertoires in COVID-19. The assay was immunoSEQ multiplex PCR, and TCRdb's table has in-frame clones only and misses some. The sample includes 250,000 to 300,000 clones, 86% of them seen just once. The source material was peripheral blood. The receptor set was obtained from a woman in her 70s with COVID-19, enrolled during active disease. Both conserved end residues are part of each CDR3. D genes are given only for firm matches. Expanded clones are given a class, and other clones once, few, many or no size at all.

CDR3 protein: CASSQPGGEDTEAFF
CDR3 DNA: TGTGCCAGCAGCCAACCCGGGGGGGAGGACACTGAAGCTTTCTTT
D gene: -
V gene: TRBV3-1/TRBV3-2
clone size: once
J gene: TRBJ1-1
CDR3 length: 15

CDR3 protein: CASSLEARGRDEQYF
CDR3 DNA: TGCGCCAGCAGCTTGGAGGCCAGGGGAAGAGACGAGCAGTACTTC
D gene: -
V gene: TRBV5-1
clone size: -
J gene: TRBJ2-7
CDR3 length: 15

CDR3 protein: CASSIRDRAGNEQYF
CDR3 DNA: TGTGCCAGTAGTATTCGGGACAGGGCAGGAAACGAGCAGTACTTC
D gene: TRBD1
V gene: TRBV19
clone size: -
J gene: TRBJ2-7
CDR3 length: 15

CDR3 protein: CASSEWGDQPQHF
CDR3 DNA: TGTGCCAGCAGTGAATGGGGGGATCAGCCCCAGCATTTT
D gene: -
V gene: TRBV6-1
clone size: -
J gene: TRBJ1-5
CDR3 length: 13

CDR3 protein: CASSWTGELQPQHF
CDR3 DNA: TGTGCCAGCAGTTGGACAGGGGAGTTACAGCCCCAGCATTTT
D gene: TRBD1
V gene: TRBV27
clone size: -
J gene: TRBJ1-5
CDR3 length: 14

CDR3 protein: CSASIGHEQYF
CDR3 DNA: TGCAGTGCTAGTATCGGTCACGAGCAGTACTTC
D gene: -
V gene: TRBV20-1
clone size: -
J gene: TRBJ2-7
CDR3 length: 11

CDR3 protein: CASSPFLSGGEDSDTQYF
CDR3 DNA: TGTGCCAGCAGCCCCTTTTTATCCGGGGGGGAGGACTCAGATACGCAGTATTTT
D gene: TRBD2
V gene: TRBV7-2
clone size: -
J gene: TRBJ2-3
CDR3 length: 18

CDR3 protein: CASSLVPEGYEQYF
CDR3 DNA: TGTGCCAGCAGCTTAGTGCCCGAGGGCTACGAGCAGTACTTC
D gene: -
V gene: TRBV7-6
clone size: -
J gene: TRBJ2-7
CDR3 length: 14

CDR3 protein: CASSLKGQGNGGYTF
CDR3 DNA: TGTGCCAGCAGTCTAAAGGGACAGGGGAACGGCGGCTACACCTTC
D gene: TRBD1
V gene: TRBV27
clone size: -
J gene: TRBJ1-2
CDR3 length: 15

CDR3 protein: CASSGQGNTEAFF
CDR3 DNA: -
D gene: -
V gene: TRBV12-3/TRBV12-4
clone size: -
J gene: TRBJ1-1
CDR3 length: 13

CDR3 protein: CASRLTSGASDGGELFF
CDR3 DNA: TGTGCCAGCAGGCTGACTAGCGGGGCCTCCGACGGCGGGGAGCTGTTTTTT
D gene: TRBD2
V gene: TRBV5-4
clone size: few
J gene: TRBJ2-2
CDR3 length: 17

CDR3 protein: CASTEGGSGQPQHF
CDR3 DNA: TGTGCCAGCACCGAGGGGGGGAGCGGCCAGCCCCAGCATTTT
D gene: -
V gene: TRBV2
clone size: once
J gene: TRBJ1-5
CDR3 length: 14

CDR3 protein: CASSLRQGWNQPQHF
CDR3 DNA: TGTGCCAGCAGCCTTAGACAGGGGTGGAACCAGCCCCAGCATTTT
D gene: TRBD1
V gene: TRBV7-2
clone size: -
J gene: TRBJ1-5
CDR3 length: 15

CDR3 protein: CASSLDSLGEKLFF
CDR3 DNA: TGTGCCAGCAGCCTGGACAGTTTGGGGGAAAAACTGTTTTTT
D gene: -
V gene: TRBV28
clone size: -
J gene: TRBJ1-4
CDR3 length: 14

CDR3 protein: CASSQSFIGTGRVKLFF
CDR3 DNA: TGTGCCAGCAGCCAAAGTTTCATTGGGACAGGGAGGGTAAAACTGTTTTTT
D gene: TRBD1
V gene: TRBV3-1/TRBV3-2
clone size: -
J gene: TRBJ1-4
CDR3 length: 17

CDR3 protein: CASSYGGSRTEAFF
CDR3 DNA: TGTGCCAGCAGTTACGGGGGGTCTCGAACTGAAGCTTTCTTT
D gene: -
V gene: TRBV6-5
clone size: -
J gene: TRBJ1-1
CDR3 length: 14

CDR3 protein: CAISEPVVGYYGYTF
CDR3 DNA: TGTGCCATCAGTGAGCCCGTAGTGGGCTACTATGGCTACACCTTC
D gene: -
V gene: TRBV10-3
clone size: -
J gene: TRBJ1-2
CDR3 length: 15

CDR3 protein: CASSYWTGGLSSYNSPLHF
CDR3 DNA: TGTGCCAGCAGTTACTGGACAGGGGGCCTAAGCTCCTATAATTCACCCCTCCACTTT
D gene: TRBD1
V gene: TRBV6-2/TRBV6-3
clone size: -
J gene: TRBJ1-6
CDR3 length: 19

CDR3 protein: CAADRSSGNTIYF
CDR3 DNA: TGTGCCGCAGACAGGAGCTCTGGAAACACCATATATTTT
D gene: -
V gene: TRBV30
clone size: once
J gene: TRBJ1-3
CDR3 length: 13

CDR3 protein: CASSLRGTNEKLFF
CDR3 DNA: TGTGCCAGCAGCTTAAGGGGAACTAATGAAAAACTGTTTTTT
D gene: -
V gene: TRBV5-6
clone size: -
J gene: TRBJ1-4
CDR3 length: 14

CDR3 protein: CASSGEVRNEKLFF
CDR3 DNA: TGTGCCAGCTCGGGGGAGGTGAGGAATGAAAAACTGTTTTTT
D gene: -
V gene: TRBV18
clone size: -
J gene: TRBJ1-4
CDR3 length: 14

CDR3 protein: CASSVGLAGTGELFF
CDR3 DNA: TGTGCCAGCAGTGTCGGACTAGCGGGGACCGGGGAGCTGTTTTTT
D gene: TRBD2
V gene: TRBV2
clone size: -
J gene: TRBJ2-2
CDR3 length: 15

CDR3 protein: CASNIRRDYEQYF
CDR3 DNA: TGTGCCAGCAATATTCGCAGGGATTACGAGCAGTACTTC
D gene: -
V gene: TRBV2
clone size: -
J gene: TRBJ2-7
CDR3 length: 13

CDR3 protein: CASSLVEVATNEKLFF
CDR3 DNA: TGTGCCAGCAGCTTGGTCGAGGTTGCAACTAATGAAAAACTGTTTTTT
D gene: -
V gene: TRBV5-8
clone size: -
J gene: TRBJ1-4
CDR3 length: 16

CDR3 protein: CASSPRGLAGADSTDTQYF
CDR3 DNA: TGTGCCAGCAGTCCCAGAGGACTAGCGGGGGCCGATAGCACAGATACGCAGTATTTT
D gene: TRBD2
V gene: TRBV6-6
clone size: -
J gene: TRBJ2-3
CDR3 length: 19

CDR3 protein: CASSVASGGVNEQFF
CDR3 DNA: TGTGCCAGCAGCGTAGCTAGCGGGGGCGTCAATGAGCAGTTCTTC
D gene: TRBD2
V gene: TRBV9
clone size: once
J gene: TRBJ2-1
CDR3 length: 15

CDR3 protein: CATSDRTGSPGANVLTF
CDR3 DNA: TGTGCCACCAGTGACCGAACAGGGTCCCCTGGGGCCAACGTCCTGACTTTC
D gene: -
V gene: TRBV24-1
clone size: -
J gene: TRBJ2-6
CDR3 length: 17

CDR3 protein: CASSPEGGEYNEQFF
CDR3 DNA: TGTGCCAGCAGCCCCGAGGGGGGGGAGTACAATGAGCAGTTCTTC
D gene: -
V gene: TRBV5-4
clone size: -
J gene: TRBJ2-1
CDR3 length: 15

CDR3 protein: CATSERVDTGELFF
CDR3 DNA: TGTGCCACCAGTGAGCGAGTCGATACCGGGGAGCTGTTTTTT
D gene: -
V gene: TRBV24-1
clone size: -
J gene: TRBJ2-2
CDR3 length: 14

CDR3 protein: CASSLRQMNTEAFF
CDR3 DNA: TGTGCCAGCAGCTTACGACAGATGAACACTGAAGCTTTCTTT
D gene: -
V gene: TRBV7-9
clone size: -
J gene: TRBJ1-1
CDR3 length: 14

CDR3 protein: CASSSSGGYSYEQYF
CDR3 DNA: TGTGCCAGCAGCTCCAGCGGGGGGTACTCCTACGAGCAGTACTTC
D gene: TRBD2
V gene: TRBV7-2
clone size: -
J gene: TRBJ2-7
CDR3 length: 15

CDR3 protein: CASSPTSGGVSPLHF
CDR3 DNA: TGTGCCAGCAGTCCAACTTCAGGGGGCGTATCACCCCTCCACTTT
D gene: TRBD1
V gene: TRBV28
clone size: few
J gene: TRBJ1-6
CDR3 length: 15

CDR3 protein: CASRGAGGGEQYF
CDR3 DNA: TGTGCCAGCAGGGGGGCCGGGGGGGGCGAGCAGTACTTC
D gene: TRBD2
V gene: TRBV12-3/TRBV12-4
clone size: -
J gene: TRBJ2-7
CDR3 length: 13

CDR3 protein: CASSIGTGVQNIQYF
CDR3 DNA: TGTGCCAGTAGTATCGGGACAGGGGTTCAAAACATTCAGTACTTC
D gene: TRBD1
V gene: TRBV19
clone size: -
J gene: TRBJ2-4
CDR3 length: 15

CDR3 protein: CASSPDTSNSPLHF
CDR3 DNA: TGCGCCAGCAGCCCCGACACGTCTAATTCACCCCTCCACTTT
D gene: -
V gene: TRBV10-1
clone size: few
J gene: TRBJ1-6
CDR3 length: 14

CDR3 protein: CASSAWGEAKSPLHF
CDR3 DNA: TGTGCCAGCAGCGCCTGGGGGGAGGCGAAATCACCCCTCCACTTT
D gene: -
V gene: TRBV9
clone size: -
J gene: TRBJ1-6
CDR3 length: 15

CDR3 protein: CASSEAPARGYTF
CDR3 DNA: TGTGCCAGCAGTGAAGCGCCGGCTAGAGGCTACACCTTC
D gene: -
V gene: TRBV2
clone size: -
J gene: TRBJ1-2
CDR3 length: 13

CDR3 protein: CASSLAGSYGYTF
CDR3 DNA: TGTGCCAGCAGCTTGGCCGGGTCCTATGGCTACACCTTC
D gene: -
V gene: TRBV5-6
clone size: -
J gene: TRBJ1-2
CDR3 length: 13

CDR3 protein: CASSLDRGDEQYF
CDR3 DNA: TGTGCCAGCAGCTTAGACAGGGGTGACGAGCAGTACTTC
D gene: TRBD1
V gene: TRBV7-7
clone size: -
J gene: TRBJ2-7
CDR3 length: 13

CDR3 protein: CSVAGGAGDTQYF
CDR3 DNA: TGCAGCGTTGCCGGAGGGGCTGGAGATACGCAGTATTTT
D gene: -
V gene: TRBV29-1
clone size: -
J gene: TRBJ2-3
CDR3 length: 13

CDR3 protein: CASSLRDTQYF
CDR3 DNA: TGTGCCAGCAGCCTCAGGGATACGCAGTATTTT
D gene: -
V gene: TRBV28
clone size: -
J gene: TRBJ2-3
CDR3 length: 11

CDR3 protein: CARIKITGRFNEKLFF
CDR3 DNA: TGCGCCAGAATAAAGATAACAGGGAGATTTAATGAAAAACTGTTTTTT
D gene: -
V gene: TRBV10-1
clone size: few
J gene: TRBJ1-4
CDR3 length: 16

CDR3 protein: CSASLAGTRNTIYF
CDR3 DNA: TGCAGTGCTAGTTTGGCAGGAACAAGAAACACCATATATTTT
D gene: -
V gene: TRBV20-1
clone size: -
J gene: TRBJ1-3
CDR3 length: 14

CDR3 protein: CASSGQFEAFF
CDR3 DNA: TGTGCCAGCAGTGGACAGTTTGAAGCTTTCTTT
D gene: -
V gene: TRBV2
clone size: -
J gene: TRBJ1-1
CDR3 length: 11

CDR3 protein: CASSISVWTSGVHEQYF
CDR3 DNA: TGTGCCAGTAGTATTTCCGTGTGGACTAGCGGGGTACACGAGCAGTACTTC
D gene: TRBD2
V gene: TRBV19
clone size: -
J gene: TRBJ2-7
CDR3 length: 17

CDR3 protein: CASSWGGPANEKLFF
CDR3 DNA: TGTGCCAGCAGTTGGGGGGGGCCGGCTAATGAAAAACTGTTTTTT
D gene: -
V gene: TRBV2
clone size: once
J gene: TRBJ1-4
CDR3 length: 15

CDR3 protein: CASSERASGGDEQFF
CDR3 DNA: TGTGCCAGCAGTGAAAGGGCTAGCGGGGGAGATGAGCAGTTCTTC
D gene: TRBD2
V gene: TRBV6-1
clone size: once
J gene: TRBJ2-1
CDR3 length: 15

CDR3 protein: CASSPAPTGTYEQYF
CDR3 DNA: TGCGCCAGCAGCCCGGCGCCCACAGGAACCTACGAGCAGTACTTC
D gene: -
V gene: TRBV5-1
clone size: few
J gene: TRBJ2-7
CDR3 length: 15

CDR3 protein: CASSSRGQEADTQYF
CDR3 DNA: TGTGCCAGCAGTTCCCGAGGACAGGAGGCAGATACGCAGTATTTT
D gene: TRBD1
V gene: TRBV6-2/TRBV6-3
clone size: -
J gene: TRBJ2-3
CDR3 length: 15

CDR3 protein: CATSVGTFQEQYF
CDR3 DNA: TGTGCCACCAGTGTAGGGACTTTTCAGGAGCAGTATTTT
D gene: -
V gene: TRBV24-1
clone size: -
J gene: TRBJ2-3
CDR3 length: 13

CDR3 protein: CASSLARAGAYNEQFF
CDR3 DNA: TGTGCCAGCAGCTTAGCCCGGGCGGGGGCCTACAATGAGCAGTTCTTC
D gene: TRBD2
V gene: TRBV7-2
clone size: -
J gene: TRBJ2-1
CDR3 length: 16

CDR3 protein: CASSFLFYRVLVVLGQPQHF
CDR3 DNA: TGCGCCAGCAGCTTTTTATTTTACAGGGTTTTGGTCGTGCTAGGACAGCCCCAGCATTTT
D gene: -
V gene: TRBV5-1
clone size: -
J gene: TRBJ1-5
CDR3 length: 20

CDR3 protein: CASSPQQGAHGYTF
CDR3 DNA: TGTGCCAGCAGCCCACAACAGGGGGCGCATGGCTACACCTTC
D gene: TRBD1
V gene: TRBV5-8
clone size: once
J gene: TRBJ1-2
CDR3 length: 14

CDR3 protein: CASSGSYGNTEAFF
CDR3 DNA: TGTGCCAGCTCTGGTTCGTACGGGAACACTGAAGCTTTCTTT
D gene: -
V gene: TRBV18
clone size: -
J gene: TRBJ1-1
CDR3 length: 14

CDR3 protein: CASSQVGVAGASYEQYF
CDR3 DNA: TGCGCCAGCAGCCAAGTGGGAGTAGCGGGGGCCTCCTACGAGCAGTACTTC
D gene: TRBD2
V gene: TRBV4-1
clone size: -
J gene: TRBJ2-7
CDR3 length: 17

CDR3 protein: CASSQDQGNREKLFF
CDR3 DNA: TGCGCCAGCAGCCAAGACCAGGGGAATCGAGAAAAACTGTTTTTT
D gene: -
V gene: TRBV4-1
clone size: -
J gene: TRBJ1-4
CDR3 length: 15